This is a list of T cell receptor beta chains from one sample in a study of graft-versus-host responses after intestinal transplantation. Repertoires were generated with immunoSEQ multiplex PCR, while TCRdb's copy carries only in-frame clones and drops some. Among some 120,000 clones listed, about 92% were seen once. For these receptors, no antigen is known. The starting material was unstimulated CD4+ T cells sorted from spleen or lymph node cells, obtained before intestinal transplant. The receptors were sampled from a human donor who received an intestinal transplant. Each CDR3 is given with its conserved first and last residue. D genes are given only for firm matches. Clone size is shown for a subset of rows, as once, few, many or a class of expanded clone.

clone_size: .
j_call: TRBJ2-1
d_call: .
v_call: TRBV12-5
cdr3_nt: TGTGCTAGTGGTTTGGGGATCCGGAATGAGCAGTTCTTC
cdr3_aa: CASGLGIRNEQFF

clone_size: .
j_call: TRBJ1-2
d_call: .
v_call: TRBV6-5
cdr3_nt: TGTGCCAGTGCGGATATCTATGGCTACACCTTC
cdr3_aa: CASADIYGYTF

clone_size: .
j_call: TRBJ2-5
d_call: TRBD2
v_call: TRBV9
cdr3_nt: TGTGCCAGCAGCGCTGTAGCGGGGGGGCAAGAGACCCAGTACTTC
cdr3_aa: CASSAVAGGQETQYF

clone_size: .
j_call: TRBJ1-3
d_call: TRBD1
v_call: TRBV30
cdr3_nt: TGTGCCTGGAATCCGGGACAGGGGGCTGGAAACACCATATATTTT
cdr3_aa: CAWNPGQGAGNTIYF

clone_size: .
j_call: TRBJ1-2
d_call: .
v_call: TRBV5-5
cdr3_nt: TGTGCCAGCAGCGTGGGAGGGGCCGGCTATGGCTACACCTTC
cdr3_aa: CASSVGGAGYGYTF

clone_size: .
j_call: TRBJ1-5
d_call: .
v_call: TRBV9
cdr3_nt: TGTGCCACCAACATTAGCCGGGACGGCCAAAACAATCAGCCCCAGCATTTT
cdr3_aa: CATNISRDGQNNQPQHF

clone_size: .
j_call: TRBJ2-3
d_call: .
v_call: TRBV10-3
cdr3_nt: TGTGCCATCAGTGAGTCAGGAAACCTTGTCACAGATACGCAGTATTTT
cdr3_aa: CAISESGNLVTDTQYF

clone_size: once
j_call: TRBJ2-7
d_call: .
v_call: TRBV2
cdr3_nt: TGTGCCAGCAGATTCTCCAGCGAGCAGTACTTC
cdr3_aa: CASRFSSEQYF

clone_size: .
j_call: TRBJ2-1
d_call: TRBD2
v_call: TRBV6-1
cdr3_nt: TGTGCCAGCAGCAAGACTAGCGGGGATGAGCAGTTCTTC
cdr3_aa: CASSKTSGDEQFF

clone_size: .
j_call: TRBJ2-3
d_call: .
v_call: TRBV5-1
cdr3_nt: TGCGCCAGCAGCTTGGTTGTAGCGGCATCGGATACGCAGTATTTT
cdr3_aa: CASSLVVAASDTQYF

clone_size: .
j_call: TRBJ2-2
d_call: TRBD2
v_call: TRBV5-4
cdr3_nt: TGTGCCAGCAGCTATACTAGCGGGGGGGCACCCGGGGAGCTGTTTTTT
cdr3_aa: CASSYTSGGAPGELFF

clone_size: .
j_call: TRBJ2-1
d_call: TRBD1
v_call: TRBV4-1
cdr3_nt: TGCGCCAGCAGCCAAGCCGGGACAGCCAATGAGCAGTTCTTC
cdr3_aa: CASSQAGTANEQFF

clone_size: .
j_call: TRBJ1-1
d_call: .
v_call: TRBV29-1
cdr3_nt: TGCAGCGTTGTAGGGGGAGGAAAAGCTTTCTTT
cdr3_aa: CSVVGGGKAFF

clone_size: .
j_call: TRBJ1-3
d_call: .
v_call: TRBV7-9
cdr3_nt: TGTGCCAGCAGCTTCATAAACTCTGGAAACACCATATATTTT
cdr3_aa: CASSFINSGNTIYF

clone_size: .
j_call: TRBJ2-5
d_call: .
v_call: TRBV7-9
cdr3_nt: TGTGCCAGCAGTCATTCTAGTGTAGAGACCCAGTACTTC
cdr3_aa: CASSHSSVETQYF

clone_size: .
j_call: TRBJ1-1
d_call: .
v_call: TRBV20-1
cdr3_nt: TGCAGTGCTAGAGGAAAAGCTTTCTTT
cdr3_aa: CSARGKAFF

clone_size: .
j_call: TRBJ1-5
d_call: .
v_call: TRBV19
cdr3_nt: TGTGCCAGTAGTATCCCCAGGTCGCACAATCAGCCCCAGCATTTT
cdr3_aa: CASSIPRSHNQPQHF

clone_size: .
j_call: TRBJ1-2
d_call: .
v_call: TRBV6-6
cdr3_nt: TGTGCCAGCAGTTCCCGGAGCTTAATGAACTATGGCTACACCTTC
cdr3_aa: CASSSRSLMNYGYTF

clone_size: .
j_call: TRBJ2-4
d_call: .
v_call: TRBV5-1
cdr3_nt: TGCGCCAGCAGCTTGGAACCAAATAAAAACATTCAGTACTTC
cdr3_aa: CASSLEPNKNIQYF

clone_size: .
j_call: TRBJ1-6
d_call: .
v_call: TRBV25-1
cdr3_nt: TGTGCCAGCAGTGAATATCTGGGTCCAGGCCATTCACCCCTCCACTTT
cdr3_aa: CASSEYLGPGHSPLHF

clone_size: .
j_call: TRBJ1-2
d_call: .
v_call: TRBV7-9
cdr3_nt: TGTGCCAGCAGCTCGTCCGCAGGGAGAAACTATGGCTACACCTTC
cdr3_aa: CASSSSAGRNYGYTF

clone_size: .
j_call: TRBJ2-1
d_call: TRBD2
v_call: TRBV2
cdr3_nt: TGTGCCAGCAGTGGAAGCGGGGGGGCATACAATGAGCAGTTCTTC
cdr3_aa: CASSGSGGAYNEQFF